One TCR beta chain is described in this entry. The data belong to a study of blood T cell repertoires in COVID-19. Background on the study: COVID-19 samples from acute and convalescent phases originated in the United States, Italy and Spain. The cDNA or gDNA used as material had been derived from T cells, B-cell-depleted T cells, or PBMCs.

Looked up from germline, CDR1 is SGHRS and CDR2 is YFSETQ. CDR3 length equals 17 residues. V lost 0 bases to trimming and J lost 4 bases; unmatched junction nucleotides: 8. The authors' processing: Estimation of nucleated cell counts relied on the amplification of reference gene primers. TCRdb's copy holds only in-frame clones and misses some; the assay was immunoSEQ multiplex PCR. From that table come the V and J calls and clone size; the DNA was used to work out D and trimming. The sample carries approximately 170,000 clones, about 88% recorded once. The chain has TRBV5-1 and TRBJ2-2; TRBD1 agrees at 8 bases. This clonotype originated in a woman older than 75 in a cohort sampled during active or convalescent COVID-19. Sequencing was carried out using peripheral blood. The DNA of the CDR3 is TGCGCCAGCAGCTTGGGCCAGGGGGCGGTTGGCACCGGGGAGCTGTTTTTT. Translating gives CASSLGQGAVGTGELFF. Full variable domain (remainder filled in from reference TRBV5-1 and TRBJ2-2): KAGVTQTPRYLIKTRGQQVTLSCSPISGHRSVSWYQQTPGQGLQFLFEYFSETQRNKGNFPGRFSGRQFSNSRSEMNVSTLELGDSALYLCASSLGQGAVGTGELFFGEGSRLTVL.